This T cell receptor beta chain derives from a study of control samples from healthy donors and cancer patients (dated by TCRdb to about 2020). The library came from the immunoSEQ multiplex PCR assay. As stored in TCRdb, this immuneACCESS dataset retains in-frame rearrangements with V and J assigned. A fraction of the clones does not appear; measured against another copy, unresolved V genes explain less than half of the discrepancy, and the remainder lacks a known reason. In this sample the table shows approximately 140,000 clones, roughly 93% of which occur a single time. Roughly 5.7% of the sample goes to the ten largest clones. The germline V gene (reference sequence) yields MNHNY for CDR1 and SVGAGI for CDR2. V loses 5 bases of germline sequence and J loses 1 base, and the interval between the two ends is 14 bases. The CDR3, cysteine through phenylalanine, is 15 amino acids long. Just the 45-base CDR3 DNA is kept, in frame starting at base 1.

As to this clone: The antigen it recognizes is unknown. No clone much larger than this one lies a single base away; base qualities are absent.

The source is a man in his late teens or twenties in good health. The chain couples TRBV6-6 to TRBJ1-1, with the D gene call left open. Sequenced: blood. The DNA is as follows: TGTGCCAGCAGTGGGAGGAATTTGGGGAACACTGAAGCTTTCTTT. Translated, this gives CASSGRNLGNTEAFF.